Presented here are 3 T cell receptor beta chains from one specimen sequenced in a study of radiation and T cells in renal cell carcinoma. Time point reported: blood 2 weeks post-SBRT. Treatment specified: 15 Gy SBRT to primary tumor, nephrectomy 4 weeks later. TCRdb keeps only in-frame clones here, not all; method: immunoSEQ multiplex PCR. Among more than 65,000 clones listed, about 86% were seen once. The starting material was blood, obtained from a patient whose treatment included radiotherapy and nephrectomy. The source of these receptors is a woman aged 45 to 65 with renal cell carcinoma.

This chain connects TRBV9 to TRBJ1-3; no definite D call. This CDR3 is 16 amino acids long. V was trimmed by 4 bases and J by 0 bases, leaving 14 bases between them. Germline CDR1 reads SGDLS; CDR2 reads YYNGEE. The CDR3 loop is CASSPNRPGSGNTIYF. CDR3 coding DNA: TGTGCCAGCAGCCCAAACAGACCAGGCTCTGGAAACACCATATATTTT. Full variable domain (missing parts from reference TRBV9 and TRBJ1-3): DSGVTQTPKHLITATGQRVTLRCSPRSGDLSVYWYQQSLDQGLQFLIQYYNGEERAKGNILERFSAQQFPDLHSELNLSSLELGDSALYFCASSPNRPGSGNTIYFGEGSWLTVV.

The gene calls are TRBV5-4 and TRBJ2-2; 8 bases align to TRBD2. V shed 1 base, J shed 4 bases, and the junction held 3 bases outside the gene matches. The CDR3 contains 15 residues. CDR1 and CDR2 (germline): SGHNT, YYREEE (reference sequence). CDR3 sequence: CASSLRLASTGELFF. Here the CDR3 DNA reads TGTGCCAGCAGCTTGCGACTAGCGAGCACCGGGGAGCTGTTTTTT.

V gene TRBV27 combines with J gene TRBJ2-7; 8 nucleotides match TRBD1. The CDR3 is made up of 14 amino acids. Germline loops: CDR1 MNHEY, CDR2 SMNVEV (reference sequence). Germline trimming cut 8 bases from V and 3 bases from J; bases unmatched to any gene: 9. The CDR3 loop reads CASGPGQEYYEQYF. In nucleotides, the CDR3 is TGTGCCAGCGGGCCGGGACAGGAATACTACGAGCAGTACTTC.